This TCR beta chain appears in the sequencing data of a study of T cell changes during pregnancy in multiple sclerosis. Germline loops: CDR1 SGHNT, CDR2 YYREEE (reference sequence). V dropped 3 bases and J dropped 3; count of bases not matched to a gene: 6. This CDR3 has 15 amino acids. Sequencing used immunoSEQ multiplex PCR; TCRdb keeps in-frame clones, though not all of them. The data show around 70,000 clones, around 94% seen once. The receptor comes from a female donor in good health, enrolled as a control in a pregnancy study. The sequences come from peripheral blood, collected in the second trimester of pregnancy. The chain employs TRBV5-4 and TRBJ1-2; TRBD1 agrees at 9 bases. The CDR3 sequence: CASSWDRELHYGYTF. Written as DNA, the CDR3 is TGTGCCAGCAGCTGGGACAGGGAACTGCACTATGGCTACACCTTC.